This T cell receptor beta chain derives from a study of prognosis after radiotherapy for stage I lung cancer. Overall study: Median age was about 69 years (about 53 to 90) among 10 to 15 men and 6 or 7 women. Of the patients, over 5 had squamous cell carcinoma and about a dozen had adenocarcinoma tumors. No significant progression was observed in approximately 14 patients, whereas a few developed distant metastases a median of about 7 months after radiotherapy.

The trim removed 0 bases at V and 3 bases at J, leaving 5 bases unmatched. Germline CDR1 is SGHAT and CDR2 is FQNNGV. The CDR3 totals 16 residues. This clonotype was picked up many times. What it binds is not known. TCR beta CDR3 was amplified from genomic DNA by two-round multiplex PCR. During first-round PCR, primers specific to each TRBV and TRBJ gene were used. TCRdb itself ran the multiplex PCR reads through MiXCR, one entry per CDR3 protein. Here the sample spans about 22,000 distinct CDR3 sequences, roughly 40% being singletons. General study findings and limits: Where distant metastases developed, patients had lower Shannon entropy after stereotactic body radiation therapy.

The sequence was collected from a donor aged 50 or older with non-small cell lung cancer. The material sequenced was PBMCs, taken before or after stereotactic body radiation therapy (not recorded which). V usage is TRBV11-2 and J usage is TRBJ1-2, with 9 bases identical to TRBD1. The CDR3: CASSLDGTGNYYGYTF. The CDR3, as DNA: TGTGCCAGCAGCTTAGACGGGACAGGGAACTACTATGGCTACACCTTC.